Following are 27 T cell receptor beta chains from one sample sequenced in a study of T cells in Graves' hyperthyroidism and ophthalmopathy. RNA transcripts served as the template for amplifying TCR beta CDR3 regions. When the TCR CDR3 underwent first-round RT-PCR, the HTBI primer set was used. From the multiplex PCR reads, TCRdb called clonotypes with MiXCR, one entry per CDR3 protein. Of a few hundred thousand distinct CDR3 sequences in the sample, approximately 20% are singletons; the top ten hold around 64%. Input material: blood. These receptors were collected from a man between 25 and 39 years old with Graves' ophthalmopathy.

This clonotype has only a few counts. The chain couples TRBV20-1 to TRBJ1-3; D unresolved. This CDR3 is built from 12 residues. The germline gives CDR1 DFQATT, CDR2 SNEGSKA (reference sequence). The V gene lost 8 bases and the J gene lost 0 bases, with 8 bases spanning the gap. For the CDR3, the DNA is TGCAGTTGGAGAACCTCTGGAAACACCATATATTTT. This codes for CSWRTSGNTIYF.

This clonotype was seen only a few times. The V gene is TRBV9, the J gene TRBJ1-1; D unresolved. The CDR3 sequence is 14 residues long. V gave up 0 bases and J gave up 1 base, with 7 bases separating them. CDR1 is SGDLS and CDR2 is YYNGEE in the germline V gene. Here the CDR3 reads CASSVAPGNTEAFF. The CDR3 bases are TGTGCCAGCAGCGTAGCTCCAGGGAACACTGAAGCTTTCTTT.

This clonotype showed up many times. The chain employs TRBV28 and TRBJ2-7; 8 positions agree with TRBD1. In germline, CDR1 is MDHEN, CDR2 SYDVKM. V lost 7 bases to trimming and J lost 9 bases; unmatched junction nucleotides: 8. The CDR3 runs to 12 residues. This CDR3 reads CASMPQGGWQYF. As DNA, the CDR3 is TGTGCCAGCATGCCACAGGGGGGTTGGCAGTACTTC.

The CDR3 DNA is TGTGCCAGCAGTGATAGTTTCTACGAGCAGTACTTC. Translating gives CASSDSFYEQYF. The rearrangement uses TRBV12-3 or TRBV12-4 and TRBJ2-7; D remains unclear. The V gene lost 5 bases and the J gene lost 3 bases, with 8 bases spanning the gap. The CDR3 is 12 residues long.

This clonotype was picked up a small number of times. The chain joins TRBV20-1 to TRBJ2-7; D is unresolved. CDR3 length: 14 amino acids. Germline CDR1 reads DFQATT; CDR2 reads SNEGSKA (reference sequence). The germline V and J ends were trimmed by 3 bases and 7 bases, with 19 bases remaining between them. CDR3 DNA: TGCAGTGCTAGCCAAGCCACAGTATATCGGGAGCAGTACTTC. Residues: CSASQATVYREQYF.

The chain joins TRBV5-1 to TRBJ2-1, with D unresolved. V was shortened by 4 bases and J by 8 bases, with 16 bases between the two germline ends. The germline V gene encodes CDR1 SGHRS and CDR2 YFSETQ. The CDR3 is made up of 14 amino acids. The CDR3 loop reads CASSQASEYDEQFF. The CDR3 nucleotides read TGCGCCAGCAGCCAGGCCTCGGAATACGATGAGCAGTTCTTC.

There are a few counts of this clonotype. The chain combines TRBV20-1 with TRBJ2-2; 12 nucleotides match TRBD2. V dropped 4 bases and J dropped 6; count of bases not matched to a gene: 6. CDR1 is DFQATT, CDR2 SNEGSKA, per germline (reference sequence). The CDR3 loop spans 15 amino acids. The CDR3 DNA is TGCAGTGCTATGAGACTAGCGGGAGCGGCCGGGGAGCTGTTTTTT. This codes for CSAMRLAGAAGELFF.

This clonotype was found a few times. The rearrangement joins TRBV2 to TRBJ2-4; no firm D call. Trimming shortened V by 3 bases and J by 3 bases, and 12 bases separated the two germline ends. This CDR3 has 15 residues. The germline gives CDR1 SNHLY, CDR2 FYNNEI. The CDR3 bases are TGTGCCAGCAGTGATGCTGGGGTGGACAAAAACATTCAGTACTTC. Translated, it gives CASSDAGVDKNIQYF.

The chain has TRBV6-1 and TRBJ2-5, with D perhaps being TRBD1 or TRBD2 (5 bases each). This CDR3 spans 12 amino acids. The V end was cut by 6 bases, the J end by 4 bases, with 9 bases between. Per germline, CDR1 MNHNS and CDR2 SASEGT. The CDR3 bases are TGTGCCAGCAGCATGAGGGGAGAGACCCAGTACTTC. Its translation is CASSMRGETQYF.

This clonotype showed up many times. V is TRBV2 and J is TRBJ1-2, with D uncertain. The V gene's germline CDR1 is SNHLY and CDR2 FYNNEI. CDR3 size: 14 residues. V lost 3 bases, J lost 3 bases, and 11 bases lay in between. The CDR3 sequence is CASSETADDYGYTF. CDR3 nucleotides: TGTGCCAGCAGTGAGACCGCTGATGACTATGGCTACACCTTC.

At least ten counts were recorded for this clonotype. The genes are TRBV3-1 and TRBJ2-7; D gene ambiguous. The CDR3 is 13 residues long. Trimming cost V 2 bases and J 3 bases, with 8 bases left between them. The V gene's germline CDR1 is LGHDT and CDR2 YNNKEL (reference sequence). The CDR3, as DNA: TGTGCCAGCAGCCAATACGGAAGCTACGAGCAGTACTTC. This codes for CASSQYGSYEQYF.

This clonotype was observed many times. The chain carries TRBV30 and TRBJ2-5, with unresolved D. Germline V gene data show CDR1 as GTSNPN and CDR2 as SVGIG (reference sequence). The germline V and J ends were trimmed by 3 bases and 1 base, with 18 bases remaining between them. This CDR3 is built from 16 residues. Here the CDR3 reads CAWRPWDSGSQETQYF. In DNA, the CDR3 is TGTGCCTGGAGACCCTGGGATAGTGGCAGCCAAGAGACCCAGTACTTC.

V is TRBV9 and J is TRBJ2-7, with 10 bases aligning to TRBD1. Germline V gene lookup returns CDR1 SGDLS and CDR2 YYNGEE. V was pared by 2 bases and J by 2 bases, with 4 bases of the junction left unmatched. This CDR3 region has 15 residues. Here the CDR3 DNA reads TGTGCCAGCAGCGTGGAAGACAGGGGGCCCTACGAGCAGTACTTC. This encodes CASSVEDRGPYEQYF.

This clonotype was detected ten times or more. This chain joins TRBV20-1 and TRBJ1-2, with D perhaps matching TRBD1 (5 bases). Germline V gene lookup returns CDR1 DFQATT and CDR2 SNEGSKA (reference sequence). The CDR3 totals 13 residues. Trimming stripped 2 bases from V and 3 bases from J, with 10 bases between. The CDR3 reads CSARSGQHYGYTF. CDR3 DNA: TGCAGTGCTAGATCGGGGCAGCACTATGGCTACACCTTC.

This clonotype came up a few times. The V and J genes are TRBV12-3 or TRBV12-4 and TRBJ2-1, with 8 bases fitting TRBD1. Trimming removed 4 bases from V and 7 bases from J; junction bases left unmatched: 3. The CDR3 is made up of 13 amino acids. The CDR3 sequence is CASSSWTGNEQFF. The CDR3 nucleotides read TGTGCCAGCAGTTCTTGGACAGGGAATGAGCAGTTCTTC.

The rearrangement links TRBV12-3 or TRBV12-4 to TRBJ2-2; tentatively, D is TRBD1 (6 bases). CDR3 length equals 16 residues. V lost 3 bases to trimming and J lost 6 bases, with 17 bases between them. The CDR3 protein is CASSLPDRWKAGELFF. CDR3 DNA: TGTGCCAGCAGTTTGCCCGACAGGTGGAAGGCCGGGGAGCTGTTTTTT.

In this sample, this clonotype turned up many times. The chain employs TRBV2 and TRBJ1-2; D gene ambiguous. Trimming cost V 6 bases and J 0 bases, with 8 bases left between them. CDR1 is SNHLY, CDR2 FYNNEI, per germline. The CDR3 extends over 13 amino acids. The CDR3 DNA reads TGTGCCAGCAGGCCACCAGCTAACTATGGCTACACCTTC. This gives the protein CASRPPANYGYTF. The full variable domain, with the rest looked up from reference TRBV2 and TRBJ1-2, is EPEVTQTPSHQVTQMGQEVILRCVPISNHLYFYWYRQILGQKVEFLVSFYNNEISEKSEIFDDQFSVERPDGSNFTLKIRSTKLEDSAMYFCASRPPANYGYTFGSGTRLTVV.

The V and J genes are TRBV27 and TRBJ2-7; a weak D match, TRBD2 (5 bases). The CDR3 is 15 amino acids. The ends were cut back, 6 bases at V and 7 bases at J, with 22 bases in the middle. From germline, CDR1 is MNHEY and CDR2 SMNVEV (reference sequence). CDR3 in amino acids: CASSALTSSNLEQYF. In nucleotides, the CDR3 is TGTGCCAGCAGCGCTCTTACTAGTTCCAACTTGGAGCAGTACTTC.

This clonotype was recorded a few times. The V call is TRBV11-3, the J call TRBJ2-7; tentative D call: TRBD1 (6 bases). V lost 3 bases to trimming and J lost 3 bases, with 9 bases between them. The germline V gene encodes CDR1 SGHNT and CDR2 YENEEA. The CDR3 has 13 residues. The chain's CDR3 is CASSFGQSYEQYF. The DNA for the CDR3 is TGTGCCAGCAGCTTCGGACAGAGCTACGAGCAGTACTTC.

The chain employs TRBV21-1 and TRBJ2-2; no check of the table's D call, TRBD1, against the DNA was made. TRBV21-1 is shown as a pseudogene. The CDR3 runs 14 residues. The CDR3 protein is CASREATGTGELFF. In nucleotides, the CDR3 is TGTGCCAGCAGAGAGGCCACCGGGACCGGGGAGCTGTTTTTT.

The chain is built from TRBV7-9 and TRBJ2-7; weak D call: TRBD2 (6 bases). The CDR3 has 13 residues. The germline V and J ends were trimmed by 8 bases and 5 bases, with 16 bases remaining between them. CDR1 and CDR2 (germline): SEHNR, FQNEAQ (reference sequence). The CDR3 coding sequence is TGTGCCAGCTGGCGGGGCGGCCTCGACGAGCAGTACTTC. Residues: CASWRGGLDEQYF.

This clonotype was detected ten times or more. V gene TRBV11-3 combines with J gene TRBJ2-3; no clear D. Germline values: CDR1 SGHNT, CDR2 YENEEA. The CDR3 consists of 12 residues. V lost 2 bases, J lost 6 bases, and 6 bases lay in between. The CDR3 region has the DNA TGTGCCAGCAGCTTATTTGGGGATACGCAGTATTTT. Translated, it gives CASSLFGDTQYF.

This clonotype was picked up a small number of times. This chain links TRBV7-2 with TRBJ2-3; D gene uncertain. The CDR3 sequence is 14 residues long. Per the germline V gene, CDR1 is SGHTA and CDR2 is FQGNSA. Between the trimmed V and J ends, which lost 3 bases and 7 bases, there was a span of 14 bases. CDR3 amino acids: CASSFVLSRNTQYF. The CDR3 DNA reads as TGTGCCAGCAGCTTTGTCCTCTCTCGGAATACGCAGTATTTT.

The V and J genes are TRBV19 and TRBJ2-2, with 8 nucleotides matching TRBD2. The CDR3 covers 15 residues. Germline V gene sequence: CDR1 LNHDA, CDR2 SQIVND (reference sequence). Germline trimming cut 0 bases from V and 9 bases from J; bases unmatched to any gene: 6. The CDR3 region is CASSIEGAGARELFF. For the CDR3, the DNA is TGTGCCAGTAGTATAGAGGGAGCGGGAGCCCGGGAGCTGTTTTTT.

V and J are TRBV4-1 and TRBJ1-1; a possible D gene is TRBD1 (5 bases). Germline values: CDR1 MGHRA, CDR2 YSYEKL. Deletions cut 1 base from V and 6 bases from J, with 9 bases between. There are 13 residues in the CDR3. CDR3 coding DNA: TGCGCCAGCAGCCAAGGGGGGGACCCTGAAGCTTTCTTT. It encodes CASSQGGDPEAFF.

The sample holds many counts of this clonotype. The chain links TRBV3-1 to TRBJ2-4; 11 bases fit TRBD1. CDR3 length: 15 amino acids. Germline CDR1 is LGHDT and CDR2 is YNNKEL (reference sequence). The V gene end was trimmed by 4 bases and the J gene end by 6 bases; junction bases not matched to a gene: 5. The CDR3, as DNA: TGTGCCAGCAGCCCGCCCGGGACAGGGGGAAACATTCAGTACTTC. This gives the protein CASSPPGTGGNIQYF.

This clonotype was seen only a few times. The chain recombines TRBV20-1 with TRBJ1-1; tentatively, D is TRBD1 (6 bases). This CDR3 is 14 amino acids long. Trimming shortened V by 0 bases and J by 3 bases, and 11 bases separated the two germline ends. Per germline, CDR1 DFQATT and CDR2 SNEGSKA (reference sequence). CDR3 protein: CSAREAGVDTEAFF. DNA of the CDR3: TGCAGTGCTAGAGAGGCAGGGGTTGACACTGAAGCTTTCTTT.